This T cell receptor (beta chain) comes out of a study of blood T cells in healthy people across ages (dated by TCRdb to 2014 to 2015). Turning to the overall study: In model experiments, template switching captured about one uniquely barcoded TCR beta cDNA molecule for every two T cells. The study measured age-related changes in TCR beta repertoire diversity using deep sequencing normalized with unique cDNA molecular identifiers. The donors were split into four age groups: young (average 16 years), middle-aged (39), aged (approximately 60) and long-lived (roughly 77). To avoid experimental bias, donors of different ages were randomly spread across the sequencing lanes. Using the same blood draw, the study looked at two additional independent replicas of 1 million unique cDNA reads for two donors, one aged 18 to 30 and the other aged 80 or older. Overall study results and their limits: Compared with the aged group, the long-lived group had more naive CD4+ T cells, fewer expanded clones and increased TCR diversity, a pattern suggesting age selection. As age increased, observed TCR beta diversity per million T cells dropped in a roughly linear way, and a significant reduction was already evident by age about 40. A strong correlation was found between observed TCR beta diversity and the percentage of naive T cells measured by flow cytometry. Because donor CMV infection status was unknown, age-related changes in expanded clonotypes were potentially confounded. Estimates of total diversity based on one million sequenced T cells were considered lower bounds and underestimates. Bulk unsorted PBMC profiling prevented conclusive comparison of naive and antigen-experienced compartments.

This clonotype has only a few counts. Its specific antigen is unknown. No clone much larger than this one lies a single base away; base qualities are absent. The receptor library was made with 5' RACE. These reads were obtained on an Illumina HiSeq 2500. A second PCR of roughly 7 to 11 cycles was performed with a sample-barcoded 5' primer and a J-beta primer mix. A unique molecular identifier was introduced onto each TCR beta cDNA molecule by a template-switch 5' adaptor carrying 12 random nucleotides. Each sample yielded at least 3 million CDR3-containing paired-end reads. The Mint cDNA synthesis kit, primed by a TRBC-specific oligonucleotide, was used to synthesize first-strand cDNA from all RNA. After uracil-DNA glycosylase treatment, a first 18-cycle PCR used universal primers M1SS and BC2_uni_R on all cDNA. As for the original processing: Normalization of each sample was performed by random selection of 1 million high-quality reads, each carrying a distinct molecular identifier. Instead of being binned into consensus sequences, reads with shared molecular identifiers were discarded. MiTCR, run with a Q25 quality threshold and the strictest error-elimination algorithm, handled CDR3 identification, clonotype clustering and error correction. A nonparametric unseen species model with Euler transformation was used to estimate lower-bound total TCR beta diversity. Using fastp at Q25 and MiXCR, TCRdb reprocessed the public reads and kept productive beta chains. Under each unique CDR3 protein, matching rows form one entry showing the most common genes and DNA. These V and J calls rely on TCRdb rather than the paper's analysis. The sample includes about 620,000 distinct CDR3 sequences, with over 20% observed a single time. 3% to 4.5% of the sample belongs to the ten largest clones.

The donors were under 40 Caucasian individuals from Russia, aged about 6 to 95 years, who were systemically healthy. Approximately 9 milliliters of peripheral blood were collected from each donor into EDTA-treated Vacutainer tubes. Ficoll-Paque density-gradient centrifugation was used to isolate PBMCs, with at least 6.5 million obtained per sample. Trizol reagent was used to extract total RNA from PBMCs, with at least 6 micrograms per sample. The percentages of naive CD45RAhigh/CD27high T cells were determined by flow cytometry on a PBMC aliquot from every donor. This TCR was sampled from a man in his sixties or seventies in good health. The sample was blood.

The DNA sequence is as follows: TGTGCCAGCAGTTCCCCTTCGACACGGGGGTCATGGCAGTACTTC. Translated, it reads CASSSPSTRGSWQYF. The sequence joins TRBV28 to TRBJ2-5, with a tentative D gene TRBD2 over 6 matching bases. Sequences MDHEN (CDR1) and SYDVKM (CDR2) are obtained from the germline V gene. Counted from cysteine to phenylalanine, this CDR3 has 15 amino acids. Only the CDR3 region is kept as DNA, spanning 45 bases read in frame from base 1. The V and J ends are trimmed by 4 bases and 11 bases, leaving 23 bases between them. Reference TRBV28 and TRBJ2-5 proteins supply the regions before and after the CDR3; the full variable domain is: DVKVTQSSRYLVKRTGEKVFLECVQDMDHENMFWYRQDPGLGLRLIYFSYDVKMKEKGDIPEGYSVSREKKERFSLILESASTNQTSMYLCASSSPSTRGSWQYFGPGTRLLVL.